This TCR beta chain was retrieved from a study of human T cells and chemical hapten exposure. Broader study findings: No alteration of TCRs above 1 in 1000 frequency was seen with DPC sensitization.

With 5 bases removed from V and 7 bases from J, the gap between germline ends came to 11 bases. The germline CDR1 and CDR2 sequences are SGHVS and FQNEAQ. CDR3 length: 13 amino acids. Time point of the sample: patch test 1, 2 weeks after DPC sensitization. Treatment of the sample: therapeutic diphenylcyclopropenone sensitization with weekly scalp DPC. This clonotype was counted ten times or more. Its antigen is still unknown. Via MiXCR, TCRdb re-called the RACE reads, giving one row per CDR3 protein. The table includes about 120,000 distinct CDR3 sequences, over 10% detected once. This chain joins TRBV7-8 and TRBJ1-4; tentative D call: TRBD1 (6 bases). The TCR comes from a woman aged 45-65 years with alopecia areata. Some clones in this sample may be carry-over from other donors' samples. This specimen was whole blood, taken in connection with sensitization to the hapten diphenylcyclopropenone (DPC). The CDR3: CASSRTEVEKLFF. CDR3 in DNA: TGTGCCAGCAGCAGGACAGAAGTTGAAAAACTGTTTTTT.